These T cell receptor beta chains were read from a single sample in a study of blood T cell repertoires in COVID-19. Sequencing was performed with immunoSEQ multiplex PCR; in TCRdb, only in-frame clones are kept and a portion is missing. The sample holds 380,000 or so clones; roughly 90% are singletons and the top ten take approximately 1%. Sequences were obtained from PBMCs or T cells enriched from blood (not recorded which). All receptors derive from a woman younger than 45 with acute COVID-19. CDR3s include the opening cysteine and the closing phenylalanine or tryptophan. D genes are given only for firm matches. Rows give clone size only sometimes, using once, few, many, or a class for an expanded clone.

d_call	cdr3_length	clone_size	j_call	v_call	cdr3_aa	cdr3_nt
NA	13	NA	TRBJ2-7	TRBV5-6	CASSLGRDYEQYF	TGTGCCAGCAGCTTGGGCAGGGACTACGAGCAGTACTTC
TRBD1	17	NA	TRBJ1-3	TRBV5-1	CASSLDGQAFSGNTIYF	TGCGCCAGCAGCTTGGATGGACAGGCTTTCTCTGGAAACACCATATATTTT
TRBD2	15	NA	TRBJ2-1	TRBV27	CASSFRGGSYNEQFF	TGTGCCAGCAGTTTCCGGGGGGGCTCCTACAATGAGCAGTTCTTC
NA	14	NA	TRBJ1-2	TRBV7-2	CASSDRRQNYGYTF	TGTGCCAGCAGCGATCGGCGACAGAACTATGGCTACACCTTC
NA	16	NA	TRBJ2-3	TRBV11-1	CASSGSLAASMNTQYF	TGTGCCAGCAGCGGATCCTTAGCGGCCTCCATGAATACGCAGTATTTT
TRBD1	14	once	TRBJ2-1	TRBV29-1	CSVEGTGVNFEQFF	TGCAGCGTCGAGGGGACAGGGGTTAATTTCGAGCAGTTCTTC
TRBD1	15	NA	TRBJ2-7	TRBV7-7	CASSSGQGGDYEQYF	TGTGCCAGCAGCTCGGGACAGGGGGGGGACTACGAGCAGTACTTC
NA	15	NA	TRBJ1-5	TRBV15	CATSREGGVNQPQHF	TGTGCCACCAGCAGAGAAGGGGGGGTCAATCAGCCCCAGCATTTT
NA	15	NA	TRBJ1-1	TRBV7-3	CASSLQRVENTEAFF	TGTGCCAGCAGCCTACAGAGGGTGGAGAACACTGAAGCTTTCTTT
NA	15	few	TRBJ1-1	TRBV5-8	CASSLVGGQGTEAFF	TGTGCCAGCAGCTTGGTCGGGGGGCAAGGTACTGAAGCTTTCTTT
TRBD2	15	NA	TRBJ2-1	TRBV6-2/TRBV6-3	CASSPGLVGLGEQFF	TGTGCCAGCAGTCCGGGACTAGTAGGGTTGGGAGAGCAGTTCTTC
NA	16	NA	TRBJ2-7	TRBV6-1	CASSEGGGGYPYEQYF	TGTGCCAGCAGTGAAGGGGGCGGGGGCTATCCCTACGAGCAGTACTTC
NA	15	NA	TRBJ1-3	TRBV6-5	CASSLLDSSGNTIYF	TGTGCCAGCAGCCTCCTCGATAGCTCTGGAAACACCATATATTTT
TRBD2	16	NA	TRBJ2-3	TRBV5-1	CASSLVSGGALGTQYF	TGCGCCAGCAGCTTGGTAAGCGGGGGCGCCCTGGGGACGCAGTATTTT
TRBD1	14	NA	TRBJ1-1	TRBV3-1/TRBV3-2	CASSQATGVTEAFF	TGTGCCAGCAGCCAAGCTACAGGGGTGACTGAAGCTTTCTTT
NA	16	NA	TRBJ2-3	TRBV3-1/TRBV3-2	CASSPGHSITGDTQYF	TGTGCCAGCAGCCCGGGACACTCGATTACCGGAGATACGCAGTATTTT
NA	13	NA	TRBJ1-2	TRBV7-2	CASTLRSSYGYTF	TGTGCCAGCACCCTCCGGTCCTCCTATGGCTACACCTTC
TRBD1	15	NA	TRBJ1-1	TRBV6-5	CASSPTGGTNTEAFF	TGTGCCAGCAGCCCGACAGGGGGGACGAACACTGAAGCTTTCTTT
NA	16	NA	TRBJ1-2	TRBV4-1	CASSQESDRLNYGYTF	TGCGCCAGCAGCCAAGAGAGCGACAGGTTAAACTATGGCTACACCTTC
TRBD1	17	NA	TRBJ1-4	TRBV13	CASTLRVRDSVNEKLFF	TGTGCCAGCACCCTTAGAGTCCGGGACAGCGTTAATGAAAAACTGTTTTTT
TRBD2	17	once	TRBJ2-5	TRBV5-1	CASSLAGAGAPQETQYF	TGCGCCAGCAGCTTGGCCGGAGCGGGGGCCCCACAAGAGACCCAGTACTTC
TRBD1	15	NA	TRBJ1-6	TRBV5-1	CASSFSGTAGDSFHF	TGCGCCAGCAGCTTCTCCGGGACAGCCGGGGATTCCTTCCACTTT
TRBD1	11	NA	TRBJ1-2	TRBV20-1	CSAEGAGGYTF	TGCAGTGCGGAGGGGGCGGGCGGCTACACCTTC
TRBD1	13	NA	TRBJ2-5	TRBV11-1	CASSNRGGETQYF	TGTGCCAGCAGCAACAGGGGCGGGGAGACCCAGTACTTC
TRBD1	11	NA	TRBJ1-2	TRBV20-1	CSAADREGYTF	TGCAGTGCTGCGGACAGGGAAGGCTACACCTTC
NA	13	NA	TRBJ2-1	TRBV5-1	CASSLIGHLPEFF	TGCGCCAGCAGCTTGATAGGACACCTACCTGAGTTCTTC
TRBD1	17	NA	TRBJ1-5	TRBV10-2	CASSESGTGLSNQPQHF	TGCGCCAGCAGTGAGTCGGGGACAGGGTTGAGCAATCAGCCCCAGCATTTT
NA	15	NA	TRBJ2-1	TRBV7-2	CASSLAPGLENEQFF	TGTGCCAGCAGCTTAGCGCCAGGGCTGGAGAATGAGCAGTTCTTC
NA	17	NA	TRBJ2-6	TRBV28	CASSPSPGASGANVLTF	TGTGCCAGCAGCCCAAGTCCAGGGGCCTCTGGGGCCAACGTCCTGACTTTC